Each of the 18 T cell receptor beta chains below was sequenced from the same sample in a study of blood T cell repertoires in COVID-19. Sequenced by immunoSEQ multiplex PCR; TCRdb stores in-frame clones only, minus some. The data show some 200,000 clones, 80% to 90% seen once. The sample consisted of PBMCs or T cells enriched from blood (not recorded which). These receptors were obtained from a woman aged 18-29 years in a cohort exposed to, infected with or recovered from COVID-19 (not recorded which).

The chain uses TRBV7-9 and TRBJ2-2; possibly TRBD2 for D (6 bases). The CDR3 has 15 residues. V lost 3 bases to trimming and J lost 6 bases, with 14 bases between them. Germline loops: CDR1 SEHNR, CDR2 FQNEAQ (reference sequence). The CDR3 region has the DNA TGTGCCAGCAGCTTCCGGGAGCGAGGTGCCGGGGAGCTGTTTTTT. This translates into CASSFRERGAGELFF.

V is TRBV7-6 and J is TRBJ2-3; D is unresolved. The germline CDR1 and CDR2 sequences are SGHVS and FNYEAQ. Trimming shortened V by 6 bases and J by 1 base, and 14 bases separated the two germline ends. CDR3 size: 15 residues. The CDR3 coding sequence is TGTGCCAGCAGTCCAGAGAGGATGGGCACAGATACGCAGTATTTT. Translation: CASSPERMGTDTQYF.

The chain combines TRBV24-1 with TRBJ2-3; D is perhaps TRBD2 (6 bases). V was clipped by 0 bases and J by 1 base, with 16 bases between them. The CDR3 is 18 residues long. Germline V CDR1 and CDR2: KGHDR, SFDVKD. CDR3: CATSDLLSGGAGTDTQYF. CDR3 sequence (DNA): TGTGCCACCAGTGATTTGCTCTCCGGAGGGGCCGGCACAGATACGCAGTATTTT.

V gene TRBV11-3 combines with J gene TRBJ2-3; 8 nucleotides agree with TRBD2. The trim removed 5 bases at V and 5 bases at J, leaving 6 bases unmatched. Germline CDR1 is SGHNT and CDR2 is YENEEA. The CDR3 has 14 residues. The CDR3 is CASSIPGLGDTQYF. The CDR3 region has the DNA TGTGCCAGCAGCATTCCGGGACTAGGAGATACGCAGTATTTT.

The chain combines TRBV5-4 with TRBJ2-5; 8 nucleotides align to TRBD1. The junction had 6 bases not matched to a gene; V was cut back by 4 bases and J by 1 base. Germline V gene lookup returns CDR1 SGHNT and CDR2 YYREEE (reference sequence). CDR3 length equals 15 residues. This CDR3 reads CASSRTGIGQETQYF. The CDR3, as DNA: TGTGCCAGCAGCCGGACAGGGATTGGCCAAGAGACCCAGTACTTC.

V is TRBV2 and J is TRBJ1-1; D is unclear. Trimming took 5 bases from V and 0 from J, leaving 16 bases between them. CDR1 and CDR2 from the germline V gene are SNHLY and FYNNEI. This CDR3 has 16 amino acids. CDR3 in DNA: TGTGCCAGCAGTACTCCGGGGTCTGATCTGAACACTGAAGCTTTCTTT. Protein: CASSTPGSDLNTEAFF.

This rearrangement joins TRBV11-3 to TRBJ2-7, with 13 bases lining up with TRBD2. This CDR3 has 19 residues. V was pared by 5 bases and J by 0 bases, with 13 bases of the junction left unmatched. In germline, CDR1 is SGHNT, CDR2 YENEEA. The CDR3 here is CASSPSRGLAGKSSYEQYF. Written as DNA, the CDR3 is TGTGCCAGCAGCCCTAGTAGGGGACTAGCGGGGAAAAGCTCCTACGAGCAGTACTTC.

V usage is TRBV7-8 and J usage is TRBJ2-5; D not certain. CDR3 length equals 13 residues. Germline CDR1 and CDR2: SGHVS and FQNEAQ. V was clipped by 1 base and J by 2 bases, with 5 bases between them. CDR3 coding DNA: TGTGCCAGCAGCTTAGGGCCTCAAGAGACCCAGTACTTC. Encoded protein: CASSLGPQETQYF. The variable domain in full, completed from reference TRBV7-8 and TRBJ2-5, reads GAGVSQSPRYKVAKRGQDVALRCDPISGHVSLFWYQQALGQGPEFLTYFQNEAQLDKSGLPSDRFFAERPEGSVSTLKIQRTQQEDSAVYLCASSLGPQETQYFGPGTRLLVL.

The chain is built from TRBV19 and TRBJ1-2, with 10 bases identical to TRBD1. J lost 6 bases, V lost 5 bases, and 6 bases had no gene match. The germline CDR1 and CDR2 sequences are LNHDA and SQIVND (reference sequence). The CDR3 length is 14 residues. The CDR3 reads CASSSLDRGNGYTF. CDR3 nucleotides: TGTGCCAGTAGTTCCCTGGACAGGGGGAATGGCTACACCTTC. Based on the CDR3 plus reference TRBV19 and TRBJ1-2, the full variable domain is DGGITQSPKYLFRKEGQNVTLSCEQNLNHDAMYWYRQDPGQGLRLIYYSQIVNDFQKGDIAEGYSVSREKKESFPLTVTSAQKNPTAFYLCASSSLDRGNGYTFGSGTRLTVV.

This chain uses TRBV29-1 with TRBJ1-2; D remains ambiguous. Looked up from germline, CDR1 is SQVTM and CDR2 is ANQGSEA. The CDR3 sequence is 14 residues long. Trimming cost V 7 bases and J 1 base, with 16 bases left between them. Written as DNA, the CDR3 is TGCAGCGCGGTGGAAGTTCGGGATAACTATGGCTACACCTTC. Protein sequence: CSAVEVRDNYGYTF.

This chain joins TRBV19 and TRBJ1-1, with 11 bases identical to TRBD1. Germline V gene sequence: CDR1 LNHDA, CDR2 SQIVND (reference sequence). There are 15 residues in the CDR3. V was pared by 4 bases and J by 6 bases, with 7 bases of the junction left unmatched. The CDR3 DNA sequence: TGTGCCAGTAGTACAATCGAGGGACAGGGGGCTGAAGCTTTCTTT. Translating gives CASSTIEGQGAEAFF.

This chain uses TRBV6-1 with TRBJ1-1; a possible D gene is TRBD1 (6 bases). Germline V gene data show CDR1 as MNHNS and CDR2 as SASEGT. The CDR3 extends over 14 amino acids. The V end lost 2 bases, the J end lost 4 bases, and 11 bases lay between the germline ends. The CDR3 here is CASSEQGMVTEAFF. In DNA form, the CDR3 reads TGTGCCAGCAGTGAACAGGGGATGGTCACTGAAGCTTTCTTT.

The CDR3: CASSEINAFF. The CDR3, as DNA: TGTGCCAGCAGTGAAATAAATGCTTTCTTT. The chain combines TRBV6-1 with TRBJ1-1; D remains ambiguous. In germline, CDR1 is MNHNS, CDR2 SASEGT. Trimming removed 2 bases from V and 11 bases from J, with 6 bases in between. The CDR3 has 10 residues.

CDR3 sequence (DNA): TGTGCCAGCAGCCCCTGGGACAGGGGGAACACCGGGGAGCTGTTTTTT. Its translation is CASSPWDRGNTGELFF. The chain combines TRBV3-1 (or the pseudogene TRBV3-2) with TRBJ2-2; the match to TRBD1 covers 10 bases. CDR1 and CDR2 (germline): LGHDT, YNNKEL (reference sequence). Germline trimming cut 4 bases from V and 1 base from J; bases unmatched to any gene: 3. This CDR3 has 16 amino acids.

This sequence joins TRBV11-2 and TRBJ2-2; 9 nucleotides align to TRBD1. J was trimmed by 8 bases and V by 7 bases; bases with no gene match: 8. CDR1 and CDR2 (germline): SGHAT, FQNNGV. The CDR3 extends over 14 amino acids. The CDR3 nucleotides read TGTGCCAGCACCGACAGGGGGTCATCGGGGGAGCTGTTTTTT. Encoded protein: CASTDRGSSGELFF.

The J gene is TRBJ2-5, the V gene TRBV11-1; 11 positions agree with TRBD2. The CDR3 has 15 amino acids. J was trimmed by 0 bases and V by 5 bases; bases with no gene match: 2. Germline V lookup: CDR1 SGHAT, CDR2 FQDESV (reference sequence). CDR3 region: CASSATSGNQETQYF. CDR3 nucleotide sequence: TGTGCCAGCAGCGCGACTAGCGGGAACCAAGAGACCCAGTACTTC. The full variable domain, rest sourced from reference TRBV11-1 and TRBJ2-5, is EAEVAQSPRYKITEKSQAVAFWCDPISGHATLYWYRQILGQGPELLVQFQDESVVDDSQLPKDRFSAERLKGVDSTLKIQPAELGDSAMYLCASSATSGNQETQYFGPGTRLLVL.

This clone came up once. The J gene is TRBJ1-2, the V gene TRBV6-2 or TRBV6-3; D possibly corresponds to TRBD1 (6 bases). Per germline, CDR1 MNHEY and CDR2 SVGEGT. This CDR3 contains 14 residues. V was shortened by 4 bases and J by 4 bases, with 13 bases between the two germline ends. CDR3 nucleotide sequence: TGTGCCAGCAGTTTCCCTAGGACAGTCTATGGCTACACCTTC. Amino acids: CASSFPRTVYGYTF.

The V call is TRBV11-3, the J call TRBJ2-3; D ambiguous. The CDR3 runs to 18 residues. CDR1 and CDR2 from the germline V gene are SGHNT and YENEEA. Deletions cut 5 bases from V and 0 bases from J, with 21 bases between. CDR3 in DNA: TGTGCCAGCAGCCTTGGATTTAGGTGGGCGTCTAGCACAGATACGCAGTATTTT. This codes for CASSLGFRWASSTDTQYF.